The 23 T cell receptor beta chains below come from one sample, sequenced in a study of blood T cell repertoires in COVID-19. Repertoires were generated with immunoSEQ multiplex PCR, while TCRdb's copy carries only in-frame clones and drops some. This sample has some 97,000 clones, with 75% to 95% found just once. Input material: peripheral blood. Receptors originate from a man aged 45 to 65 with acute or convalescent COVID-19.

The chain combines TRBV11-2 with TRBJ1-1; no clear D. V lost 5 bases and J 4 bases, leaving 14 bases between the germline ends. This CDR3 has 14 amino acids. Germline values: CDR1 SGHAT, CDR2 FQNNGV. The CDR3 here is CASSPRVSGTEAFF. CDR3 DNA: TGTGCCAGCAGCCCCCGGGTCTCTGGCACTGAAGCTTTCTTT.

V gene TRBV11-2 combines with J gene TRBJ1-2, with D possibly being TRBD1 (6 bases). The germline CDR1 and CDR2 sequences are SGHAT and FQNNGV. V was trimmed by 4 bases and J by 5 bases, leaving 14 bases between them. This CDR3 spans 14 amino acids. The CDR3 DNA sequence: TGTGCCAGCAGCTGGGGGCCAACTGGATATGGCTACACCTTC. Protein: CASSWGPTGYGYTF.

The gene calls are TRBV6-5 and TRBJ2-3, with D maybe TRBD2 (6 bases). This CDR3 has 13 amino acids. Germline V lookup: CDR1 MNHEY, CDR2 SVGAGI. V gave up 8 bases and J gave up 0 bases, with 9 bases separating them. DNA of the CDR3: TGTGCCAGCCGGGAGATTAGCACAGATACGCAGTATTTT. The encoded protein is CASREISTDTQYF.

Only one count was recorded for this clone. The gene calls are TRBV24-1 and TRBJ2-2; D might be TRBD1 (5 bases). There are 17 residues in the CDR3. Germline CDR1 reads KGHDR; CDR2 reads SFDVKD. V gave up 3 bases and J gave up 0 bases, with 13 bases separating them. The DNA for the CDR3 is TGTGCCACCAGTGATCCCAGGGTGGAAACGAACACCGGGGAGCTGTTTTTT. Its translation: CATSDPRVETNTGELFF.

This clone was seen once. The chain employs TRBV18 and TRBJ1-2; TRBD1 might be the D (5 bases). V was shortened by 4 bases and J by 3 bases, with 9 bases between the two germline ends. Germline V gives CDR1 KGHSH, CDR2 LQKENI. This CDR3 contains 13 residues. The CDR3 DNA follows: TGTGCCAGCTCACACAAAGGGGACTATGGCTACACCTTC. This codes for CASSHKGDYGYTF.

A remark on this clone: The sample has other DNA sequences that encode this CDR3 too. V is TRBV18 and J is TRBJ1-1; D remains ambiguous. The ends were cut back, 3 bases at V and 1 base at J, with 6 bases in the middle. The germline CDR1 and CDR2 sequences are KGHSH and LQKENI. The CDR3 extends over 13 amino acids. The chain's CDR3 is CASSPQKNTEAFF. The CDR3 DNA reads as TGTGCCAGCTCACCTCAGAAGAACACTGAAGCTTTCTTT.

The J gene is TRBJ2-1, the V gene TRBV9; 7 nucleotides align to TRBD2. Germline values: CDR1 SGDLS, CDR2 YYNGEE. This CDR3 is built from 15 residues. DNA of the CDR3: TGTGGGATCGGGGGAGCGGGATCCAGCTTCAATGAGCAGTTCTTC. It translates to CGIGGAGSSFNEQFF.

This chain uses TRBV12-5 with TRBJ2-5, with 12 positions matching TRBD2. The CDR3 is 20 residues long. CDR1 is LGHNT, CDR2 FRNRAP, per germline. V shed 0 bases, J shed 1 base, and the junction held 12 bases outside the gene matches. This CDR3 reads CASGLVLGPSGRAFQETQYF. The DNA of the CDR3 is TGTGCTAGTGGTTTGGTACTTGGGCCTAGCGGGAGGGCCTTCCAAGAGACCCAGTACTTC.

J is TRBJ2-1 and V is TRBV7-8, with 7 nucleotides matching TRBD2. The CDR3 contains 18 residues. Germline CDR1 SGHVS, CDR2 FQNEAQ. V lost 3 bases to trimming and J lost 0 bases; unmatched junction nucleotides: 11. DNA of the CDR3: TGTGCCAGCAGCTTGTCCGCTATCGGGGGGAGCTCCTACAATGAGCAGTTCTTC. This sequence encodes CASSLSAIGGSSYNEQFF.

This chain links TRBV14 with TRBJ1-3; 8 nucleotides agree with TRBD1. J gave up 4 bases and V 4 bases, and 3 bases lay outside the gene matches. The CDR3 has 14 amino acids. Per the germline V gene, CDR1 is SGHDN and CDR2 is FVKESK. CDR3 DNA sequence: TGTGCCAGCAGCCCCCGGACAGGGGGAAACACCATATATTTT. This gives the protein CASSPRTGGNTIYF.

The V call is TRBV11-3, the J call TRBJ2-5; a weak D match, TRBD1 (6 bases). The CDR3 consists of 14 residues. The V end lost 5 bases, the J end lost 5 bases, and 15 bases lay between the germline ends. Germline V CDR1 and CDR2: SGHNT, YENEEA. The CDR3 DNA is TGTGCCAGCAGCATAAACAGGGCGGCGGAGACCCAGTACTTC. Residues: CASSINRAAETQYF.

A single count supports this clone. V gene TRBV27 combines with J gene TRBJ2-7; the D gene is possibly TRBD2 (6 bases). Germline assignment: CDR1 MNHEY and CDR2 SMNVEV (reference sequence). V shed 6 bases and J shed 0 bases, with 12 bases lying between them. This CDR3 has 14 residues. The CDR3: CASSHRGASYEQYF. The CDR3 DNA is TGTGCCAGCAGCCACCGCGGGGCCTCCTACGAGCAGTACTTC.

The chain is built from TRBV19 and TRBJ2-5, with TRBD2 identical over 8 bases. Germline trimming cut 8 bases from V and 5 bases from J; bases unmatched to any gene: 10. Germline V gene data show CDR1 as LNHDA and CDR2 as SQIVND (reference sequence). CDR3 length equals 14 residues. CDR3 sequence: CASGTSRSGETQYF. The CDR3, as DNA: TGTGCCAGTGGGACTAGTCGGTCGGGGGAGACCCAGTACTTC.

The CDR3 loop reads CASSQVVGNNYEQYF. CDR3 sequence (DNA): TGCGCCAGCAGCCAAGTAGTCGGGAATAATTACGAGCAGTACTTC. The genes are TRBV4-1 and TRBJ2-7; D is possibly TRBD2 (5 bases). This CDR3 region has 15 residues. V lost 1 base to trimming and J lost 4 bases, with 14 bases between them. From germline, CDR1 is MGHRA and CDR2 YSYEKL.

V gene TRBV7-2 combines with J gene TRBJ2-3, with 8 bases fitting TRBD2. Germline CDR1 SGHTA, CDR2 FQGNSA. This CDR3 spans 17 amino acids. V shed 5 bases and J 6 bases; nucleotides not matched to a gene: 16. This chain's CDR3 is CASSAPSAGDSSDTQYF. As DNA, the CDR3 is TGTGCCAGCAGCGCTCCCTCAGCGGGGGATAGCTCGGATACGCAGTATTTT.

This sequence joins TRBV7-7 and TRBJ1-5; a possible D gene is TRBD1 (6 bases). CDR3 length equals 15 residues. V lost 6 bases and J lost 3, with 15 bases in between. Germline values: CDR1 SSHAT, CDR2 FNYEAQ (reference sequence). The CDR3 DNA follows: TGTGCCAGCAGTCTAGGGGGATTTAACAATCAGCCCCAGCATTTT. Its protein is CASSLGGFNNQPQHF. Combining the CDR3 with reference TRBV7-7 and TRBJ1-5 gives the whole variable domain GAGVSQSPRYKVTKRGQDVTLRCDPISSHATLYWYQQALGQGPEFLTYFNYEAQPDKSGLPSDRFSAERPEGSISTLTIQRTEQRDSAMYRCASSLGGFNNQPQHFGDGTRLSIL.

This clone was seen more than once but under ten times. V gene TRBV6-5 combines with J gene TRBJ1-2; TRBD1 is a possible D gene (6 bases). Germline V gene sequence: CDR1 MNHEY, CDR2 SVGAGI. V was trimmed by 8 bases and J by 8 bases, leaving 24 bases between them. The CDR3 is made up of 15 amino acids. This CDR3 reads CASVGLQRGSGGYTF. The DNA for the CDR3 is TGTGCCAGCGTTGGACTTCAAAGGGGGTCCGGCGGCTACACCTTC.

V is TRBV11-3 and J is TRBJ1-6; 12 nucleotides line up with TRBD1. In germline, CDR1 is SGHNT, CDR2 YENEEA. CDR3 size: 15 residues. The V and J ends lost 6 bases and 7 bases, in that order; junction bases with no gene match: 4. The CDR3 sequence is CASRRDRGRNSPLHF. The CDR3 DNA reads as TGTGCCAGCAGAAGGGACAGGGGGCGAAATTCACCCCTCCACTTT.

The V gene is TRBV6-7, the J gene TRBJ2-7, with TRBD2 matching 7 bases. TRBV6-7 is an ORF; its function is uncertain. The V segment lost 2 bases and the J segment 0 bases; nucleotides outside the gene matches: 1. The length of the CDR3 is 14 residues. CDR3 loop: CASSYKRGSYEQYF. The CDR3 DNA reads TGTGCCAGCAGTTACAAGCGGGGCTCCTACGAGCAGTACTTC.

The J gene is TRBJ2-7, the V gene TRBV9; 9 nucleotides align to TRBD1. Germline assignment: CDR1 SGDLS and CDR2 YYNGEE. Trimming removed 2 bases from V and 6 bases from J; junction bases left unmatched: 15. The CDR3 has 17 residues. CDR3 nucleotide sequence: TGTGCCAGCAGCGTGGGGGGTTGGGACAGGGCGGAGAGCGAGCAGTACTTC. Translating it yields CASSVGGWDRAESEQYF. The complete variable domain, with remaining parts taken from reference TRBV9 and TRBJ2-7, reads DSGVTQTPKHLITATGQRVTLRCSPRSGDLSVYWYQQSLDQGLQFLIQYYNGEERAKGNILERFSAQQFPDLHSELNLSSLELGDSALYFCASSVGGWDRAESEQYFGPGTRLTVT.

The chain joins TRBV2 to TRBJ1-2; maybe TRBD1 (5 bases). The CDR3 contains 16 residues. V lost 6 bases, J lost 4 bases, and 21 bases lay in between. Germline V gene sequence: CDR1 SNHLY, CDR2 FYNNEI. CDR3 DNA: TGTGCCAGCAGCGTTTCTGGACTTGGGGGGGGCTATGGCTACACCTTC. It specifies CASSVSGLGGGYGYTF.

This clone was seen once. The V and J genes are TRBV5-6 and TRBJ1-5; D is uncertain. Trimming left V 3 bases short and J 5 bases short, with 12 bases between. The CDR3 totals 14 residues. The germline CDR1 and CDR2 sequences are SGHDT and YYEEEE. CDR3 sequence (DNA): TGTGCCAGCAGCTCGGCGGGATACCATCAGCCCCAGCATTTT. Amino acid sequence: CASSSAGYHQPQHF.

The rearrangement joins TRBV5-4 to TRBJ2-1; TRBD2 agrees at 9 bases. This CDR3 comprises 16 residues. The germline CDR1 and CDR2 sequences are SGHNT and YYREEE (reference sequence). V gave up 0 bases and J gave up 3 bases; unmatched junction bases: 4. In DNA, the CDR3 is TGTGCCAGCAGCTTGGGCCTTAGCGGGAGCTACAATGAGCAGTTCTTC. It codes for CASSLGLSGSYNEQFF.